This TCR beta chain was captured by sequencing in a study of blood T cell repertoires in COVID-19. Study-level information: Sample material is recorded as cDNA or gDNA derived from T cells, B-cell-depleted T cells, or PBMCs.

The CDR3 totals 12 residues. With 6 bases clipped from V and 3 bases from J, the junction kept 2 bases outside the gene matches. Participants were aged 18 to 89 years from approximately 24 US areas. Two negative PCRs, clearance, or symptom resolution were required of recovered Cohort 3 donors. In the authors' workflow: Quantification of nucleated cells was approximated via reference gene primer amplification. Sequencing was performed with immunoSEQ multiplex PCR; in TCRdb, only in-frame clones are kept and a portion is missing. The DNA was the basis for D and trimming; V, J and clone size are from that table. The sample yields more than 250,000 clones, roughly nine tenths seen once.

V gene TRBV12-3 or TRBV12-4 combines with J gene TRBJ2-7; TRBD2 aligns across 7 bases. The sample taken for sequencing was PBMCs or T cells enriched from blood (not recorded which). This clonotype originated in a young woman who had recovered from COVID-19. Written as DNA, the CDR3 is TGTGCCAGCAGCCGGGGGGACTACGAGCAGTACTTC. As protein: CASSRGDYEQYF.